The rows below give T cell receptor beta chains drawn from one sample of a study of post-analysis software for immune sequencing data. TCRdb processed the PCR reads anew with MiXCR; each CDR3 protein has one entry. The table includes 400,000 to 500,000 distinct CDR3 sequences, 39% detected once. Material: blood. These receptors were obtained from a girl aged 2 to 9 with multiple sclerosis. Each CDR3 is given with its conserved first and last residue. D genes are given only for firm matches. Clone size is given for some rows only: seen once, a few or many times, or a class if the clone is expanded.

d_gene	abundance	j_gene	v_gene	CDR3aa	CDR3nt
NA	NA	TRBJ1-5	TRBV6-1	CASSDNQPQHF	TGTGCCAGCAGTGACAATCAGCCCCAGCATTTT
NA	NA	TRBJ2-7	TRBV5-1	CASSWGDQNGEQYF	TGCGCCAGCAGCTGGGGGGACCAAAATGGGGAGCAGTACTTC
TRBD2	NA	TRBJ2-3	TRBV4-2	CASSQEVGAGGADTQYF	TGTGCCAGCAGCCAAGAGGTAGGGGCGGGAGGCGCAGATACGCAGTATTTT
TRBD1	NA	TRBJ2-5	TRBV12-3/TRBV12-4	CASSFLPGQGGETQYF	TGTGCCAGCAGTTTCCTTCCGGGACAGGGAGGAGAGACCCAGTACTTC
NA	NA	TRBJ1-6	TRBV20-1	CSARSGSYSSYNSPLHF	TGCAGTGCTAGGTCGGGTAGCTATAGCTCCTATAATTCACCCCTCCACTTT
TRBD2	NA	TRBJ2-1	TRBV24-1	CATSDWGARAGGDNEQFF	TGTGCCACCAGTGATTGGGGGGCCCGAGCGGGAGGGGACAATGAGCAGTTCTTC
NA	NA	TRBJ2-1	TRBV15	CATSRDMSGPNNEQFF	TGTGCCACCAGCAGAGATATGTCAGGCCCGAACAATGAGCAGTTCTTC
TRBD2	NA	TRBJ2-3	TRBV28	CASSFAPSLAEILTSTDTQYF	TGTGCCAGCAGTTTCGCCCCCTCCCTAGCGGAGATCCTAACTAGCACAGATACGCAGTATTTT
NA	once	TRBJ1-5	TRBV4-1	CASSQGTRSNQPQHF	TGCGCCAGCAGCCAAGGGACAAGGAGCAATCAGCCCCAGCATTTT
NA	NA	TRBJ2-7	TRBV27	CASSLSSVGTQYF	TGTGCCAGCAGTTTATCATCAGTAGGAACCCAGTACTTC
NA	NA	TRBJ2-3	TRBV6-1	CASSEGVWVTDTQYF	TGTGCCAGCAGTGAAGGAGTCTGGGTCACAGATACGCAGTATTTT
NA	NA	TRBJ1-1	TRBV20-1	CSARDAVTGMNTEAFF	TGCAGTGCTAGAGATGCCGTAACAGGGATGAACACTGAAGCTTTCTTT
NA	NA	TRBJ2-5	TRBV7-9	CASSFSRLQETQYF	TGTGCCAGCAGCTTCTCACGCCTCCAAGAGACCCAGTACTTC
TRBD1	NA	TRBJ1-1	TRBV5-1	CASSIDRGFQAFF	TGTGCCAGCAGCATAGACAGGGGGTTTCAAGCTTTCTTT
TRBD1	NA	TRBJ1-6	TRBV9	CASSNRQGGVSPLHF	TGTGCCAGCAGCAACCGACAGGGAGGGGTCTCACCCCTCCACTTT
NA	NA	TRBJ1-4	TRBV25-1	CASSTGEGATNEKLFF	TGTGCCAGCAGCACGGGGGAGGGAGCAACTAATGAAAAACTGTTTTTT
NA	few	TRBJ2-3	TRBV29-1	CSVEAEDRSDTQYF	TGCAGCGTTGAAGCGGAGGACAGATCAGATACGCAGTATTTT
NA	few	TRBJ2-7	TRBV20-1	CSATSTKGGRYYEQYF	TGCAGTGCTACTTCAACCAAGGGGGGACGTTACTACGAGCAGTACTTC
TRBD1	NA	TRBJ2-7	TRBV7-9	CAGSLATGGAGEQYF	TGTGCCGGCAGCTTAGCCACAGGGGGTGCGGGTGAGCAGTACTTC
TRBD1	NA	TRBJ1-2	TRBV9	CASSVEGEDRGEDYGYTF	TGTGCCAGCAGCGTAGAGGGAGAAGACAGGGGGGAAGACTATGGCTACACCTTC
NA	NA	TRBJ2-5	TRBV2	CASSELVLGMETQYF	TGTGCCAGCAGTGAATTGGTTTTAGGGATGGAGACCCAGTACTTC
NA	NA	TRBJ1-1	TRBV12-3/TRBV12-4	CASSLDAAEAFF	TGTGCCAGCAGTTTAGACGCAGCTGAAGCTTTCTTT
TRBD2	many	TRBJ2-7	TRBV29-1	CSARPSGSYEQYF	TGCAGCGCTCGGCCTAGCGGGTCTTACGAGCAGTACTTC
NA	NA	TRBJ2-7	TRBV28	CASSFVSPALEQYF	TGTGCCAGCAGTTTCGTTAGTCCGGCGCTGGAGCAGTACTTC
TRBD1	few	TRBJ1-2	TRBV12-3/TRBV12-4	CASSSGQGAGGYTF	TGTGCCAGCAGTTCGGGACAGGGGGCGGGAGGCTACACCTTC
NA	NA	TRBJ2-7	TRBV28	CASSPPVGSLSYEQYF	TGTGCCAGCAGCCCCCCGGTAGGGTCCCTCTCCTACGAGCAGTACTTC
NA	NA	TRBJ2-7	TRBV15	CATSRDGGGLSSYEQYF	TGTGCCACCAGCAGAGATGGAGGAGGGCTGAGCTCCTACGAGCAGTACTTC